What follows are 2 T cell receptor beta chains derived from one specimen sequenced in a study of relationships among human T cell subsets (dated by TCRdb to about 2010). Once CD4+CD56+ NKT cells had been removed, anti-CD294 beads were used to select Th2 cells as CD4+CD25-CD294+ cells. Receptors were amplified or captured by multiplex PCR. The sequencing machine was a 454 GS FLX. TCR alpha and beta CDR3 regions were amplified from mRNA by semiquantitative ARM-PCR. ARM-PCR used tagged nested gene-specific primers, after which communal superprimers carried out exponential amplification. Using fastp at Q25 and MiXCR, TCRdb reprocessed the public reads and kept productive beta chains. One record per CDR3 amino acid sequence lists the most common genes and DNA. The sample contains about 4,000 distinct CDR3 sequences, just over 50% of them found a single time. The ten largest make up 2.5% to 3.5% of the sample.

Sample: CD4+ Th2 cells sorted from blood. The cell subset or site label here, explained by the study, means: CD4+CD25-CD294+ T helper 2 cells. These receptors came from a man aged 40-49 years in good health.

This clonotype has just a few counts. The chain is built from TRBV11-2 and TRBJ2-1; unclear D gene. This CDR3 is built from 15 residues. Germline V gene lookup returns CDR1 SGHAT and CDR2 FQNNGV. V lost 0 bases, J lost 0 bases, and 6 bases lay in between. The CDR3 sequence is CASSLDRNSYNEQFF. The CDR3 DNA follows: TGTGCCAGCAGCTTAGATCGGAACTCCTACAATGAGCAGTTCTTC.

The chain uses TRBV2 and TRBJ1-1; a weak D match, TRBD1 (5 bases). CDR1 is SNHLY and CDR2 is FYNNEI in the germline V gene. This CDR3 is built from 14 residues. V lost 7 bases, J lost 1 base, and 13 bases lay in between. The CDR3 DNA reads TGTGCCAGCATGGGACCCCGTTCGAACACTGAAGCTTTCTTT. Amino acids: CASMGPRSNTEAFF.